What follows is one T cell receptor beta chain and its context. Its antigen is undetermined. CDR3 length: 16 amino acids. Germline assignment: CDR1 LNHDA and CDR2 SQIVND (reference sequence). Trimming left V 3 bases short and J 2 bases short, with 17 bases between. Clones were read by immunoSEQ multiplex PCR, and TCRdb kept only the in-frame ones, dropping some. This table holds around 13,000 clones, approximately 78% found once. The data are from a study of PD-1 blockade in classical Hodgkin lymphoma. Study at large: Administration of nivolumab to patients was at 3 mg/kg intravenously every 2 weeks. Whole-study results and caveats: Baseline diversity was lower in partial responders and progressors than complete responders. When nivolumab was started under 1 year after ASCT, patients were excluded.

Every single patient, without exception, relapsed after autologous stem cell transplantation, and brentuximab vedotin exposure varied. The sequencing used peripheral blood mononuclear cells (PBMCs), collected before the second cycle of nivolumab. This TCR came from a human donor with classical Hodgkin lymphoma. J is TRBJ2-7 and V is TRBV19; possible D gene TRBD2, 7 bases. CDR3 DNA: TGTGCCAGTAGTATCCGCTTCGGGGGGCCCCCCTACGAGCAGTACTTC. This translates into CASSIRFGGPPYEQYF.